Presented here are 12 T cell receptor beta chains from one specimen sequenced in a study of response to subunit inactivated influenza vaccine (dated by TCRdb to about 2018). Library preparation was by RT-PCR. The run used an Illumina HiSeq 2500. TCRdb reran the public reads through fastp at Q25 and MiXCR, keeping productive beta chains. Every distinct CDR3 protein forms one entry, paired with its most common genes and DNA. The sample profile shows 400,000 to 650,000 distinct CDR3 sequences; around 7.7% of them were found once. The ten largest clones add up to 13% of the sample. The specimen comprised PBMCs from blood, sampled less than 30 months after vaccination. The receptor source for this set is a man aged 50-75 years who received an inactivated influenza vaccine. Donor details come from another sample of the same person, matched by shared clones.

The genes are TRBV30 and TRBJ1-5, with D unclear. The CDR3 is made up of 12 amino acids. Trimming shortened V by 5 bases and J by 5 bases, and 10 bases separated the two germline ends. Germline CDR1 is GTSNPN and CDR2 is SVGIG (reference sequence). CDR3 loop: CAWDREDQPQHF. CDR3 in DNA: TGTGCCTGGGACCGGGAGGATCAGCCCCAGCATTTT.

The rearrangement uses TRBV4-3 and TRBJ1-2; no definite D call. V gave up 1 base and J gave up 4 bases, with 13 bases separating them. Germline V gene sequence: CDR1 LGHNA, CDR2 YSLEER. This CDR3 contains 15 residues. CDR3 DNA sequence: TGCGCCAGCAGCCAAGGGGGAGGGCAGAGCTATGGCTACACCTTC. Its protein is CASSQGGGQSYGYTF.

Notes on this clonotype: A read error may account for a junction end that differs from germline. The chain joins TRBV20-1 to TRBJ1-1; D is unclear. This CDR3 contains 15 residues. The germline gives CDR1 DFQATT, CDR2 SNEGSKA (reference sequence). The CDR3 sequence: CSASPDSSPNTVAFF. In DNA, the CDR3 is TGCAGTGCTAGTCCAGATAGCTCTCCGAACACTGTAGCTTTCTTT.

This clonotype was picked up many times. CDR3 region: CASGLAIAGGETQYF. The CDR3 DNA is TGTGCTAGTGGTTTGGCTATAGCGGGAGGAGAGACCCAGTACTTC. The chain recombines TRBV12-5 with TRBJ2-5; TRBD2 agrees at 10 bases. The CDR3 length is 15 residues. Germline assignment: CDR1 LGHNT and CDR2 FRNRAP. V was clipped by 1 base and J by 4 bases; unmatched bases: 3.

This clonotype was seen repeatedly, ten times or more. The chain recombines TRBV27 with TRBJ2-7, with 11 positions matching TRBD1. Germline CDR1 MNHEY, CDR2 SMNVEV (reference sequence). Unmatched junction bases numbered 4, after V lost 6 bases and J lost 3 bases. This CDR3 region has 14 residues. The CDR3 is CASRRTGGNYEQYF. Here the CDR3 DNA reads TGTGCCAGCAGAAGGACAGGGGGCAACTACGAGCAGTACTTC.

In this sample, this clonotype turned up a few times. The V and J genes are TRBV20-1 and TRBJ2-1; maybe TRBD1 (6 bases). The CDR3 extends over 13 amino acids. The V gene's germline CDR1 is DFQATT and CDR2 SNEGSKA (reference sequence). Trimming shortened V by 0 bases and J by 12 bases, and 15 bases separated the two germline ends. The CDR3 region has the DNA TGCAGTGCTAGAGATCCATTCAGGGGCGCGCAGTTCTTC. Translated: CSARDPFRGAQFF.

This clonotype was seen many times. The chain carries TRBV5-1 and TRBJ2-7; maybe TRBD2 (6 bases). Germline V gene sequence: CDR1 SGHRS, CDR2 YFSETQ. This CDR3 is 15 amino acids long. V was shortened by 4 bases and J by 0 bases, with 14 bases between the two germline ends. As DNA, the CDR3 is TGCGCCAGCAGCATTAGCGGCTATCCCTCCTACGAGCAGTACTTC. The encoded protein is CASSISGYPSYEQYF.

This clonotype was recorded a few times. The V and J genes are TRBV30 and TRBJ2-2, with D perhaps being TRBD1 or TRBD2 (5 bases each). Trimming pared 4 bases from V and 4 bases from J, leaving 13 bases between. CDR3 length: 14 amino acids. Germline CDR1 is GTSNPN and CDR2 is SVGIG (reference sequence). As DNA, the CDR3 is TGTGCCTGGATGGCATCTGGGGGCACCGGGGAGCTGTTTTTT. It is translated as CAWMASGGTGELFF.

CDR3: CSATRLASYNEQFF. As DNA, the CDR3 is TGCAGTGCTACCAGACTAGCTTCCTACAATGAGCAGTTCTTC. The J gene is TRBJ2-1, the V gene TRBV20-1, with TRBD2 matching 7 bases. V trimming: 4 bases; J trimming: 1 base; junction bases outside the gene matches: 4. This CDR3 contains 14 residues. Germline lookup yields CDR1 DFQATT and CDR2 SNEGSKA (reference sequence).

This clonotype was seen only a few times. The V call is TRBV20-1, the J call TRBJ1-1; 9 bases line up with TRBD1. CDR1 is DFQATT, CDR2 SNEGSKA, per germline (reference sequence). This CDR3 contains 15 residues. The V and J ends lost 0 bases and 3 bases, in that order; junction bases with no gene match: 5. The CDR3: CSARDYRGRDTEAFF. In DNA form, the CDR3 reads TGCAGTGCTAGAGACTACAGGGGGCGGGACACTGAAGCTTTCTTT.

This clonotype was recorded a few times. The CDR3 DNA sequence: TGTGCCAGCAGCCCGCAAGGAGATACGCAGTATTTT. This codes for CASSPQGDTQYF. The chain uses TRBV7-9 and TRBJ2-3; no reliable D call. This CDR3 comprises 12 residues. The germline gives CDR1 SEHNR, CDR2 FQNEAQ (reference sequence). Deletions cut 5 bases from V and 5 bases from J, with 8 bases between.

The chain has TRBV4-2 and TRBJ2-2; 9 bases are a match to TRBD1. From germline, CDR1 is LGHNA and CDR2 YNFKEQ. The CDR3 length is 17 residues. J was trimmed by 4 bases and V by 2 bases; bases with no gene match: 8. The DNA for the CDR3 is TGTGCCAGCAGCCAACCCGGGACAGGGAGCGGCACCGGGGAGCTGTTTTTT. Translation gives CASSQPGTGSGTGELFF.